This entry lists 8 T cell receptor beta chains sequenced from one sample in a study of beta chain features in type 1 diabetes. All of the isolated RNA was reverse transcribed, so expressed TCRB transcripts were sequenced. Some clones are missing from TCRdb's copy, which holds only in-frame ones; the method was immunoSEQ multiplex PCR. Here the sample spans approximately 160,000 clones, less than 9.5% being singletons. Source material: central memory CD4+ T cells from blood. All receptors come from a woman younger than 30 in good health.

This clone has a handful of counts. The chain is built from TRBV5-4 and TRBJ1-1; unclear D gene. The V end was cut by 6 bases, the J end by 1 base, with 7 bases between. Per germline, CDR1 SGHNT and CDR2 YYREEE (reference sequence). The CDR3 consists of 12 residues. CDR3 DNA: TGTGCCAGCATCTCGTCGAACACTGAAGCTTTCTTT. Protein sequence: CASISSNTEAFF.

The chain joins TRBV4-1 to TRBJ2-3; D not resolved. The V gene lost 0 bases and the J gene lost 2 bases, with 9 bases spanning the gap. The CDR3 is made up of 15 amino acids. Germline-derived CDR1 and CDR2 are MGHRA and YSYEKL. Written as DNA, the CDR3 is TGCGCCAGCAGCCAAGATTTAGTTTTCACAGATACGCAGTATTTT. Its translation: CASSQDLVFTDTQYF.

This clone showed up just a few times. CDR3 in DNA: TGTGCCACCTCCCTCCCCCAGGCGAATTCACCCCTCCACTTT. Protein: CATSLPQANSPLHF. This chain connects TRBV18 to TRBJ1-6; no clear D gene. CDR1 is KGHSH, CDR2 LQKENI, per germline. Deletions cut 10 bases from V and 7 bases from J, with 17 bases between. The CDR3 totals 14 residues.

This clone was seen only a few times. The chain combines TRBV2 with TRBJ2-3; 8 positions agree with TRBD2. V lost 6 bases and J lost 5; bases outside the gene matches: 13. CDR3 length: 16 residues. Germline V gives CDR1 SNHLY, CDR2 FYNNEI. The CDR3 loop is CASSEVSGGTQDTQYF. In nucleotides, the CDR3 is TGTGCCAGCAGCGAGGTGAGCGGGGGCACGCAAGATACGCAGTATTTT.

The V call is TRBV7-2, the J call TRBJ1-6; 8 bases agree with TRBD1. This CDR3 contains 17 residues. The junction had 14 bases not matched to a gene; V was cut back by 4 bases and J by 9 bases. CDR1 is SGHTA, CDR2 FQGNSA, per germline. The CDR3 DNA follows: TGTGCCAGCAGCTCCCTCCGGACAGGGAGGAACGTTTCACCCCTCCACTTT. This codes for CASSSLRTGRNVSPLHF.

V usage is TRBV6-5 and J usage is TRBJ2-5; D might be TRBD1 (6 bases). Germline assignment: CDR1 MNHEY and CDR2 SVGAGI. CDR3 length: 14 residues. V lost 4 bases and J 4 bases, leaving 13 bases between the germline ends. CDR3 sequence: CASSWGRGGETQYF. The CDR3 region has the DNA TGTGCCAGCAGTTGGGGGCGCGGAGGAGAGACCCAGTACTTC.

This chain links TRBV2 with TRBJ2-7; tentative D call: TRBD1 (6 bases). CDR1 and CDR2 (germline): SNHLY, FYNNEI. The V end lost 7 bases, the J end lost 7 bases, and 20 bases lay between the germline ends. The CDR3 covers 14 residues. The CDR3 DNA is TGTGCCAGCACAGGACAGAGCTGGAATGGGGAGCAGTACTTC. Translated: CASTGQSWNGEQYF.

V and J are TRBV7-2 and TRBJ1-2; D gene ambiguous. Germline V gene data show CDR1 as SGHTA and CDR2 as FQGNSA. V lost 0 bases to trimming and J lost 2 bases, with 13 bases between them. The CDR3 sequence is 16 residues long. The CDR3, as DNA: TGTGCCAGCAGCTTAGCGGCGACGGAGAGGAACTATGGCTACACCTTC. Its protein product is CASSLAATERNYGYTF.